The clone carrying this T cell receptor beta chain was observed many times. Its antigen is unidentified. Roughly 81 million PBMCs per unsorted sample were used for genomic DNA. This sample was included in a study of shared clonotypes between healthy human individuals. Study-wide results and limits: Limitation of the genetic and exposure-history diversity represented came from the few donors.

V gave up 3 bases and J gave up 5 bases, with 11 bases separating them. The V gene's germline CDR1 is SGDLS and CDR2 YYNGEE. The CDR3 contains 13 residues. The unsorted PBMC replicate PCRs were performed with approximately 330 ng DNA, 25,000 to 30,000 T cell genomes. DNA from unsorted PBMC was sequenced on ten immunoSEQ deep assay plates. Using immunoSEQ multiplex PCR, the repertoire was profiled, and TCRdb retains in-frame clones only, with some absent. The table includes roughly 500,000 clones, 60% to 85% detected once. The sequenced sample was PBMCs. The source of this sequence is a woman in her 40s in good health. Some clones in this sample may be carry-over from other donors' samples. The chain couples TRBV9 to TRBJ2-5; maybe TRBD1 (6 bases). The CDR3 sequence: CASSAGVRETQYF. The DNA of the CDR3 is TGTGCCAGCAGCGCAGGGGTTAGGGAGACCCAGTACTTC.